This entry lists 5 T cell receptor beta chains sequenced from one sample in a study of a mutant IDH1 vaccine in newly diagnosed glioma. For these TCRs, the target antigens are not known. Generated by immunoSEQ multiplex PCR, the TCRdb table keeps only in-frame clones and is missing some. The table shows about 77,000 clones, with approximately 85% occurring only once. The time point here: week 23, last vaccination. One vaccine dose held 300 ug of mutant IDH1 20-mer peptide and came with topical imiquimod. The sample here was PBMCs, taken from a glioma patient whose treatment included an IDH1 peptide vaccine. Receptors originate from a woman in her fifties or sixties with glioma.

The chain couples TRBV10-3 to TRBJ1-2, with a weak D call TRBD1 (5 bases). The CDR3 is made up of 12 amino acids. Trimming cost V 8 bases and J 8 bases, with 15 bases left between them. Germline V gene sequence: CDR1 ENHRY, CDR2 SYGVKD. CDR3 loop: CAIPDSRDGYTF. CDR3 coding DNA: TGTGCCATCCCCGACAGCAGGGACGGCTACACCTTC.

This chain uses TRBV10-3 with TRBJ2-3; 11 bases align to TRBD1. Germline V CDR1 and CDR2: ENHRY, SYGVKD. The junction had 3 bases not matched to a gene; V was cut back by 9 bases and J by 4 bases. The CDR3 consists of 13 residues. The CDR3 loop reads CAMGQGVPDTQYF. The CDR3 bases are TGTGCCATGGGACAGGGGGTGCCAGATACGCAGTATTTT.

The J gene is TRBJ2-7, the V gene TRBV10-1; 10 positions agree with TRBD1. The ends lost 2 bases at V and 2 bases at J; junction bases unmatched: 6. Germline values: CDR1 WNHNN, CDR2 SYGVQD (reference sequence). The CDR3 is 16 amino acids. CDR3 protein: CASSEAPGTGAYEQYF. The CDR3 region has the DNA TGCGCCAGCAGTGAGGCCCCCGGGACAGGGGCCTACGAGCAGTACTTC.

The chain couples TRBV6-6 to TRBJ2-7; 7 nucleotides match TRBD1. J was trimmed by 0 bases and V by 2 bases; bases with no gene match: 4. This CDR3 region has 15 residues. Germline loops: CDR1 MNHNY, CDR2 SVGAGI (reference sequence). The CDR3 DNA reads TGTGCCAGCAGTTACGTAACAGGGGACTCCTACGAGCAGTACTTC. This codes for CASSYVTGDSYEQYF.

This chain connects TRBV9 to TRBJ2-1; 9 nucleotides agree with TRBD1. V gave up 4 bases and J gave up 4 bases; unmatched junction bases: 9. The CDR3 has 16 residues. Looked up from germline, CDR1 is SGDLS and CDR2 is YYNGEE. CDR3: CASSKEDRGGYNEQFF. The CDR3, as DNA: TGTGCCAGCAGCAAAGAGGACAGGGGAGGTTACAATGAGCAGTTCTTC.